This T cell receptor beta chain was found in a study of T cells in localized non-small cell lung cancer. General study points: Adjacent lung exhibited a median of approximately 59 among the 100 most abundant tumor clones. Clonality of T cells reached its maximum in uninvolved adjacent lung, surpassing tumor.

Here immunoSEQ multiplex PCR was the method, and the copy in TCRdb shows in-frame clones only, minus some. The table includes 45,000 to 60,000 clones, 86% detected once. Turning to this clone: Its antigen remains unidentified.

The TCR sequence derives from a woman aged 40-75 years with stage I lung adenocarcinoma. This material consisted of peripheral blood, taken before any cancer treatment.

The CDR3 sequence: CASSSTRNTEAFF. Here the CDR3 DNA reads TGTGCCAGCAGCTCGACACGGAACACTGAAGCTTTCTTT. The V call is TRBV7-2, the J call TRBJ1-1; no clear D. The CDR3 spans 13 residues. V lost 4 bases and J lost 1, with 7 bases in between. Germline values: CDR1 SGHTA, CDR2 FQGNSA.